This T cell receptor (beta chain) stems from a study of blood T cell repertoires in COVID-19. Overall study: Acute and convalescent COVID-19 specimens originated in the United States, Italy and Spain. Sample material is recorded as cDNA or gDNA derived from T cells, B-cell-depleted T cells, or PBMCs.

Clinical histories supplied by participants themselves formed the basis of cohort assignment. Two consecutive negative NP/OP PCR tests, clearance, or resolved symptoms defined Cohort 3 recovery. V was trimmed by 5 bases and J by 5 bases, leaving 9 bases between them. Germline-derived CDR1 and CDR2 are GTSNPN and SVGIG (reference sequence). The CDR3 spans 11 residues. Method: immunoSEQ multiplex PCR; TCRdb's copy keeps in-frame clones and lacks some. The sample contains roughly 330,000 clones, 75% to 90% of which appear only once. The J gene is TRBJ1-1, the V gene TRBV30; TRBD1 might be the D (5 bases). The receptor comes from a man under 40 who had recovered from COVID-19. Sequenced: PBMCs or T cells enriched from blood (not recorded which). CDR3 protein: CAWRGRTEAFF. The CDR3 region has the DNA TGTGCCTGGCGGGGGAGAACTGAAGCTTTCTTT.